These 21 T cell receptor beta chains came from one sample sequenced in a study of T-cell reconstitution after alpha-beta-depleted transplantation in children. Construction of the TCRbeta library involved unique molecular identifiers. TCRdb processed the PCR reads anew with MiXCR; each CDR3 protein has one entry. The sample has just under 250,000 distinct CDR3 sequences, about 25% seen once; the top ten hold less than 3.5%. The sequences come from PBMCs, collected before TCRalphabeta/CD19-depleted stem cell transplant. The source is a girl aged 2 to 9 with Fanconi anemia, due to receive a stem cell transplant.

This clonotype was seen many times. The chain uses TRBV5-5 and TRBJ2-7; TRBD2 agrees at 12 bases. Unmatched junction bases numbered 15, after V lost 2 bases and J lost 6 bases. Germline V gene data show CDR1 as SGHKS and CDR2 as YYEKEE (reference sequence). CDR3 length: 18 amino acids. In DNA, the CDR3 is TGTGCCAGCAGCTTCCGGGACATTAGACTAGCGGGAGATGGCGAGCAGTACTTC. It is translated as CASSFRDIRLAGDGEQYF.

The V and J genes are TRBV5-1 and TRBJ2-1; TRBD2 aligns across 12 bases. This CDR3 spans 16 amino acids. Germline CDR1 SGHRS, CDR2 YFSETQ. J was trimmed by 8 bases and V by 5 bases; bases with no gene match: 11. DNA for the CDR3: TGCGCCAGCAGAACTCTGACTAGCGGGAGAAGGGATGAGCAGTTCTTC. This codes for CASRTLTSGRRDEQFF. The variable domain in full, with the rest retrieved from reference TRBV5-1 and TRBJ2-1, is KAGVTQTPRYLIKTRGQQVTLSCSPISGHRSVSWYQQTPGQGLQFLFEYFSETQRNKGNFPGRFSGRQFSNSRSEMNVSTLELGDSALYLCASRTLTSGRRDEQFFGPGTRLTVL.

The table lists this clonotype with many counts. The chain employs TRBV9 and TRBJ2-7, with 7 bases that match TRBD1. V lost 3 bases to trimming and J lost 1 base; unmatched junction nucleotides: 10. The CDR3 spans 16 residues. Germline CDR1 SGDLS, CDR2 YYNGEE. The CDR3 nucleotides read TGTGCCAGCAGCGAACACAGGGGTCGGGATTCCTACGAGCAGTACTTC. Protein: CASSEHRGRDSYEQYF.

This clonotype occurred a few times. The chain carries TRBV3-1 and TRBJ2-5, with D unresolved. Germline CDR1 reads LGHDT; CDR2 reads YNNKEL (reference sequence). The CDR3 consists of 18 residues. The ends were cut back, 0 bases at V and 2 bases at J, with 19 bases in the middle. DNA of the CDR3: TGTGCCAGCAGCCAAGATTATGGATCCTTGATTTTTCAAGAGACCCAGTACTTC. Protein sequence: CASSQDYGSLIFQETQYF.

This chain links TRBV7-3 with TRBJ2-5; no firm D call. Deletions cut 5 bases from V and 4 bases from J, with 8 bases between. CDR1 is SGHTA and CDR2 is FQGTGA in the germline V gene. CDR3 length equals 12 residues. The CDR3 loop is CASSPGRETQYF. The CDR3 DNA reads TGTGCCAGCAGCCCAGGTCGAGAGACCCAGTACTTC.

The chain recombines TRBV6-2 or TRBV6-3 with TRBJ2-3; weak D call: TRBD1 (5 bases). This CDR3 is 20 amino acids long. The ends were cut back, 6 bases at V and 1 base at J, with 29 bases in the middle. Germline V CDR1 and CDR2: MNHEY, SVGEGT. The chain's CDR3 is CASSKRTFSEASRGTDTQYF. Here the CDR3 DNA reads TGTGCCAGCAGCAAACGAACGTTTTCAGAGGCAAGCAGGGGCACAGATACGCAGTATTTT.

Many counts were recorded for this clonotype. The chain is built from TRBV6-4 and TRBJ2-2; D perhaps matches TRBD2 (5 bases). Trimming pared 5 bases from V and 3 bases from J, leaving 10 bases between. The CDR3 totals 14 residues. The V gene's germline CDR1 is MRHNA and CDR2 SNTAGT. The CDR3 nucleotides read TGTGCCAGCAGTAGGCAGGAGGACACCGGGGAGCTGTTTTTT. The encoded protein is CASSRQEDTGELFF.

The genes are TRBV27 and TRBJ2-1, with 13 bases identical to TRBD2. From germline, CDR1 is MNHEY and CDR2 SMNVEV (reference sequence). The trim removed 5 bases at V and 10 bases at J, leaving 20 bases unmatched. The CDR3 is 19 residues long. CDR3 in DNA: TGTGCCAGCAGTCCCGACGGACTAGCGGGAGTCGGGCCGATATGGGAGCAGTTCTTC. Its translation is CASSPDGLAGVGPIWEQFF.

This clonotype was seen a handful of times. The V and J genes are TRBV9 and TRBJ2-5, with TRBD2 matching 8 bases. Germline loops: CDR1 SGDLS, CDR2 YYNGEE. V dropped 6 bases and J dropped 4; count of bases not matched to a gene: 8. The CDR3 consists of 14 residues. The CDR3 region is CASTRTSTGETQYF. The DNA for the CDR3 is TGTGCCAGCACCCGGACTAGCACTGGAGAGACCCAGTACTTC.

This clonotype was recorded at least ten times. V gene TRBV29-1 combines with J gene TRBJ2-7; TRBD2 agrees at 8 bases. Germline V lookup: CDR1 SQVTM, CDR2 ANQGSEA. Germline trimming cut 4 bases from V and 0 bases from J; bases unmatched to any gene: 5. The CDR3 runs 14 residues. CDR3 in DNA: TGCAGCGTTGGGGGGACTAGGCACTCCTACGAGCAGTACTTC. It translates to CSVGGTRHSYEQYF.

The sample holds many counts of this clonotype. V usage is TRBV4-2 and J usage is TRBJ2-7; D not certain. The germline V gene encodes CDR1 LGHNA and CDR2 YNFKEQ. CDR3 length equals 14 residues. The ends were cut back, 0 bases at V and 2 bases at J, with 8 bases in the middle. The CDR3 DNA sequence: TGTGCCAGCAGCCAAGATCTCGGTCCCTACGAGCAGTACTTC. Encoded protein: CASSQDLGPYEQYF.

This clonotype has only a few counts. The chain couples TRBV28 to TRBJ2-7; 10 bases line up with TRBD2. With V trimmed by 1 base and J by 5 bases, 5 bases remained unmatched. The CDR3 runs 15 residues. Germline CDR1 reads MDHEN; CDR2 reads SYDVKM. This CDR3 is CASSLFRLAGDEQYF. In DNA, the CDR3 is TGTGCCAGCAGTTTATTTCGGCTAGCGGGGGACGAGCAGTACTTC.

This clonotype was observed a few times. V usage is TRBV7-9 and J usage is TRBJ2-7; D may be TRBD1 (5 bases). V was trimmed by 6 bases and J by 3 bases, leaving 12 bases between them. This CDR3 is built from 13 residues. Germline V gene data show CDR1 as SEHNR and CDR2 as FQNEAQ (reference sequence). This CDR3 reads CASRTQGYYEQYF. In DNA, the CDR3 is TGTGCCAGCAGAACTCAGGGCTACTACGAGCAGTACTTC.

This clonotype has more than one count but fewer than ten. The chain recombines TRBV3-1 with TRBJ1-2, with D uncertain. From germline, CDR1 is LGHDT and CDR2 YNNKEL (reference sequence). Trimming removed 0 bases at V and 7 bases at J, with 9 bases between. This CDR3 is 13 amino acids long. The CDR3, as DNA: TGTGCCAGCAGCCAAGATAGAGGGATTGGCTACACCTTC. Amino acid sequence: CASSQDRGIGYTF.

The sample holds many counts of this clonotype. This chain connects TRBV12-3 or TRBV12-4 to TRBJ2-1; 7 nucleotides match TRBD1. The V segment lost 5 bases and the J segment 6 bases; nucleotides outside the gene matches: 10. The CDR3 contains 15 residues. The CDR3 DNA follows: TGTGCCAGCAGTCCACCGGGACAGCTCCTCAATGAGCAGTTCTTC. Translating gives CASSPPGQLLNEQFF.

This clonotype showed up many times. This chain links TRBV29-1 with TRBJ2-3; 7 bases map to TRBD1. V lost 2 bases, J lost 2 bases, and 10 bases stayed unmatched. CDR1 SQVTM and CDR2 ANQGSEA come from the germline V gene. CDR3 length: 16 amino acids. In DNA form, the CDR3 reads TGCAGCGTTGAATCCTTGCGGACAGGAGCCACAGATACGCAGTATTTT. Protein: CSVESLRTGATDTQYF.

V is TRBV25-1 and J is TRBJ2-1; no definite D call. Germline V lookup: CDR1 MGHDK, CDR2 SYGVNS. The CDR3 is 13 residues long. V lost 3 bases, J lost 3 bases, and 6 bases lay in between. The CDR3 region is CASSDRIYNEQFF. The CDR3 nucleotides are TGTGCCAGCAGTGATCGCATCTACAATGAGCAGTTCTTC.

The rearrangement joins TRBV7-2 to TRBJ2-3, with D uncertain. CDR3 length equals 14 residues. Trimming pared 3 bases from V and 4 bases from J, leaving 11 bases between. Germline V CDR1 and CDR2: SGHTA, FQGNSA. The DNA of the CDR3 is TGTGCCAGCAGCTTTCAAATGGAGTCAGATACGCAGTATTTT. It codes for CASSFQMESDTQYF.

The chain combines TRBV20-1 with TRBJ1-5; D might be TRBD1 (5 bases). The CDR3 covers 17 residues. Germline V lookup: CDR1 DFQATT, CDR2 SNEGSKA (reference sequence). The germline V and J ends were trimmed by 6 bases and 3 bases, with 24 bases remaining between them. DNA of the CDR3: TGCAGTGCAAGGGGACCTATACATTTTTCCTCCAATCAGCCCCAGCATTTT. Protein sequence: CSARGPIHFSSNQPQHF.

This clonotype was counted a few times. This chain joins TRBV19 and TRBJ2-1; 9 positions agree with TRBD1. The CDR3 length is 17 residues. Germline assignment: CDR1 LNHDA and CDR2 SQIVND (reference sequence). V shed 5 bases, J shed 1 base, and the junction held 9 bases outside the gene matches. The CDR3 reads CASSDAWGTGSYNEQFF. The CDR3 nucleotides read TGTGCCAGTAGTGACGCGTGGGGGACAGGGTCCTACAATGAGCAGTTCTTC. Together with reference TRBV19 and TRBJ2-1, the CDR3 gives the full variable domain: DGGITQSPKYLFRKEGQNVTLSCEQNLNHDAMYWYRQDPGQGLRLIYYSQIVNDFQKGDIAEGYSVSREKKESFPLTVTSAQKNPTAFYLCASSDAWGTGSYNEQFFGPGTRLTVL.

The gene calls are TRBV20-1 and TRBJ1-4; D call uncertain. CDR3 length equals 13 residues. Germline V gene lookup returns CDR1 DFQATT and CDR2 SNEGSKA (reference sequence). Trimming shortened V by 3 bases and J by 3 bases, and 8 bases separated the two germline ends. The CDR3 loop reads CSASAGPNEKLFF. CDR3 DNA sequence: TGCAGTGCTAGCGCCGGGCCTAATGAAAAACTGTTTTTT.